This TCR beta chain originates from a study of CD8 T cells in Susac syndrome. Per germline, CDR1 SGHDN and CDR2 FVKESK. The CDR3 totals 13 residues. Trimming cost V 1 base and J 7 bases, with 11 bases left between them. Note on this clonotype: No antigen is known for it.

The T cells that were sequenced for TCR beta were CD8+ and CD4+ cells from blood. The multiple sclerosis control group was made up of treatment-naive patients with stable or active relapsing-remitting disease. FACS was used to enrich TEMRA cells, whereas the CD8+ and CD4+ T cells were obtained by negative isolation. Overall study results and limits: By the study's own acknowledgment, its TCR sequencing and HLA analysis included relatively few individuals.

An input of roughly 0.5 to 1 ug of RNA was subjected to reverse transcription using random hexamers. TCRdb called the immunoSEQ multiplex PCR reads again in MiXCR, with one record for every CDR3 protein. Of approximately 150,000 distinct CDR3 sequences in the sample, approximately 95% were seen once. The source of this sequence is a human donor with multiple sclerosis. The sample comprised CD4+ T cells from PBMCs. The chain combines TRBV14 with TRBJ2-7; perhaps D is TRBD1 or TRBD2 (5 bases each). The CDR3 DNA is TGTGCCAGCAGCCAAGTTACGGGGCATGAGCAGTACTTC. Residues: CASSQVTGHEQYF.